This TCR beta chain originates from a study of identical twins. A universal primer binding site was introduced by template switching. The final cDNA contained unique molecular identifiers. TCRdb ran MiXCR on the 5' RACE reads and lists one entry per CDR3 protein. Here the sample spans 700,000 or so distinct CDR3 sequences, under 9% being singletons. Germline values: CDR1 DFQATT, CDR2 SNEGSKA (reference sequence). There are 14 residues in the CDR3. The V end lost 2 bases, the J end lost 2 bases, and 13 bases lay between the germline ends. This sample also appeared in a second study, on yellow fever vaccine responses in identical twins.

The chain uses TRBV20-1 and TRBJ2-7; weak D call: TRBD1 (6 bases). The sequenced sample was PBMCs. This TCR was recovered from a woman aged 18-35 years in good health. The DNA for the CDR3 is TGCAGTGCTAGACTCAGCAGGGGACCCTACGAGCAGTACTTC. As protein: CSARLSRGPYEQYF.